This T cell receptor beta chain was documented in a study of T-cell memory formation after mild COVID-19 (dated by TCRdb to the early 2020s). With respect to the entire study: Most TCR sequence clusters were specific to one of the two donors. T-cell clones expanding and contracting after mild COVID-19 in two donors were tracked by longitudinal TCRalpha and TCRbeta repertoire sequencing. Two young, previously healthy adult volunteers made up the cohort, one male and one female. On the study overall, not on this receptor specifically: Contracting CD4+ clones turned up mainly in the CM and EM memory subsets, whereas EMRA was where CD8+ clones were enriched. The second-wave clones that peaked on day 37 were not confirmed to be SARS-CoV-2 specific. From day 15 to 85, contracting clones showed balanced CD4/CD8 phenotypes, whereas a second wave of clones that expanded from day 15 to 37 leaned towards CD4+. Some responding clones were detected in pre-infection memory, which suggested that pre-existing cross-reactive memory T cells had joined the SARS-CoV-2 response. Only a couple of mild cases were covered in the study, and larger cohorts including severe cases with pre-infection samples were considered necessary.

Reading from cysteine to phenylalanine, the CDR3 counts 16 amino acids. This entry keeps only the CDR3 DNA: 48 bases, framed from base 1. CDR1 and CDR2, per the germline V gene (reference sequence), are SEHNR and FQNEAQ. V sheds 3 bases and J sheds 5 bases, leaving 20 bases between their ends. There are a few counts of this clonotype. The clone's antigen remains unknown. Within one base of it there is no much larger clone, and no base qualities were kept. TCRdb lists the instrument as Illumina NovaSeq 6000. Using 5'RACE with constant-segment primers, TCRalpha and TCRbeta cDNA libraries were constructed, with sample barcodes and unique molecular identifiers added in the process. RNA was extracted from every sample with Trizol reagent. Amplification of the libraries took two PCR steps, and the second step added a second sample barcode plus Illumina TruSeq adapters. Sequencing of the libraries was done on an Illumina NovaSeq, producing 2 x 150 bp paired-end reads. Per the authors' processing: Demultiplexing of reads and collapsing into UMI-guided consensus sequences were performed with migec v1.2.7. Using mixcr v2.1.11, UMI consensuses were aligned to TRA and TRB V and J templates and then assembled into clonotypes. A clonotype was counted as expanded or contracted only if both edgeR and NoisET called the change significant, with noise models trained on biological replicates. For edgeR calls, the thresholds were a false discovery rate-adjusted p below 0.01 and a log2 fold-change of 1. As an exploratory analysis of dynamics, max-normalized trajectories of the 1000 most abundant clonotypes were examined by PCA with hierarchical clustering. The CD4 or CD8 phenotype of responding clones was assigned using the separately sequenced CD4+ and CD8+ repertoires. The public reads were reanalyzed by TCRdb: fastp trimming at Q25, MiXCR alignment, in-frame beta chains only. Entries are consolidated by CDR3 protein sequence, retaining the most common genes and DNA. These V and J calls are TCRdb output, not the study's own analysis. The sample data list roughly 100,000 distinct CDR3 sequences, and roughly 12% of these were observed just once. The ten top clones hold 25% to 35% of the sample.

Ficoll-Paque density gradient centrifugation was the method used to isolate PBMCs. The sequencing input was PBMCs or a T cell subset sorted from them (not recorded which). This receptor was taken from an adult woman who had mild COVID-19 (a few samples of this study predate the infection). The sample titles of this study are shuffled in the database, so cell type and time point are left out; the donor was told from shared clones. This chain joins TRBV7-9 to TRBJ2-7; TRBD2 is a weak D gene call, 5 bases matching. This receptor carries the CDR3 CASSFPPEGTPHEQYF. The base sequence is TGTGCCAGCAGCTTCCCTCCTGAGGGTACTCCCCACGAGCAGTACTTC.